This T cell receptor (beta chain) was retrieved from a study of T cell changes during pregnancy in multiple sclerosis (dated by TCRdb to the late 2010s). Looking at the study overall: In women with multiple sclerosis, the researchers looked at how the T cell repertoire shifted as pregnancy progressed.

With regard to this clone: Which antigen it targets is not known. Per-base quality was not reported, and no clone a single base away is much larger than it.

Taken from cysteine to phenylalanine, the CDR3 has 16 residues. Just CDR3 DNA is preserved here, 48 bases in frame from base 1. Here V drops 2 bases and J drops 4 bases, and the junction holds 10 bases not matched to any gene. The germline V gene specifies SGHVS as CDR1 and FQNEAQ as CDR2. The library was prepared using the immunoSEQ multiplex PCR assay. Held by TCRdb, this immuneACCESS table contains in-frame sequences only and omits some clones. Under half of the omission traces to an unresolved V gene where checked; the cause of the rest is unknown. A total of some 40,000 clones appear in this sample, 80% to 90% of them only once. Roughly 0.53% of the sample comes from the top ten.

Sequencing was performed on CD4+ T cells from peripheral blood mononuclear cells, taken in the first trimester of pregnancy. The rearranged segments are TRBV7-8 and TRBJ2-7, and 8 bases in between align with TRBD1. The receptor comes from a female donor with multiple sclerosis, enrolled in a pregnancy study. CDR3 reads: CASSLSLGRQGYEQYF. The nucleotide sequence is given as TGTGCCAGCAGCTTAAGCCTCGGGCGACAGGGGTACGAGCAGTACTTC.